This entry features one TCR beta chain sequence. The target of this receptor is not known. No per-base quality is available; no much larger clone lies one base away. The data are from a study of cytomegalovirus exposure and HLA in healthy donors (dated 2017 in TCRdb). About the full investigation: An earlier analysis of approximately 640 of the donors reported about 290 Gb of sequence data and around 120 million unique TCR beta sequences from 150 million to 200 million T cells. An early release covering about 600 HLA-typed donors comprised about 310 gigabases of sequencing data and around 80 million unique TCR sequences. The genetic ancestry cluster associated with self-reported Caucasian donors included 80% to 90% of the approximately 410 genotyped donors. The aim of the study was to test whether cataloging public T cell receptors could identify signatures of past pathogen exposure. Using immunosequencing, the study profiled T cell repertoires from about 650 subjects and related those repertoires to cytomegalovirus serostatus. Along with the roughly 700-subject first cohort, a separate validation cohort of some 130 different subjects was used. The study combined high-throughput TCR immunosequencing, statistical association of individual TCRs with disease status, and machine learning to predict cytomegalovirus infection status. A later analysis re-analyzed previously published TCR beta repertoires from 666 donors and added high-resolution HLA genotyping to study TCR occurrence patterns. Rather than drawing on any new phenotypic data, the later analysis identified candidate immune exposures from TCR beta sequences and the way those sequences occurred across donors. In an earlier analysis of roughly 580 of the donors, high-throughput TCR beta sequencing was used to judge whether each TCR beta V gene segment behaved as functional or pseudogenic. Donor age, sex, ethnicity and CMV serostatus were compiled alongside the repertoire data. In a later genetic analysis, genome-wide SNP genotypes for about 65% of the 666 donors were used, and that subset was treated as a discovery cohort. All discovery cohort repertoires had been generated on a single sequencing platform. Class I and class II HLA loci were covered by the typing at four-digit resolution. Typing coverage varied by locus: about 620-640 donors for A, B, C, DRB1 and DQB1; roughly 560 for DQA1; 606 for DPA1; roughly 470 for DPB1. Five DR-DQ haplotypes were handled as single units for association and clustering because linkage in the cohort was strong. Among around 400 genotyped donors of the cohort, an average of 235,054 unique TCR beta nucleotide sequences were sequenced per donor, approximately 20% of them non-productive. On the study overall, not on this receptor specifically: Because counts were too low, approximately 15 rarely observed V segments, including chromosome 9 orphons, were excluded from the earlier analysis of roughly 580 of the donors. Some IMGT-functional V segments, including TRBV6-2 and TRBV6-3, could not be distinguished by the 87-base-pair reads and were therefore excluded. Specific HLA alleles were associated with 16,951 TCR beta sequences at a false discovery rate of 0.05 in a later analysis. A further reported finding was that TCR beta sequences accurately predicted the HLA-A and HLA-B alleles for most subjects in the first cohort. According to a later analysis, parvovirus B19, influenza, CMV and Epstein-Barr virus appeared linked to several top co-occurrence clusters. The only immune exposure information available for the cohort was CMV serostatus. In a later analysis, most CMV-associated TCR beta chains were found to appear HLA-restricted, with HLA associations seemingly driven largely by CMV exposure. Broadly in line with IMGT annotations, most TCR beta V segments showed up in productive rearrangements about 87% or about 30% of the time in an earlier analysis of approximately 640 of the donors. Most TCR sequences were seen in very few donors, while some public TCRs were found in many individuals. In both the original and validation cohorts, the classifier was reported to diagnose cytomegalovirus status with high specificity and sensitivity. In a later analysis, HLA-associated TCR beta chains were found to be more clonally expanded and to have lower generation probabilities than equally common non-associated chains. Because HLA typing was missing for some donors at each locus, association tests included only the typed subset. V-gene and J-gene trimming of TCR beta chains was associated with a missense DCLRE1C variant in a later genetic analysis, and the association was replicated in an independent cohort. In this cohort, only TCR beta chains were sequenced, and detectable features were limited by the absence of alpha or paired-chain data. Strong co-occurrence of HLA alleles, especially DR and DQ, made assigning TCR associations to individual alleles difficult. In a later genetic analysis, fewer N-insertions in productive TCRs were reported among donors in an Asian-associated ancestry cluster than the roughly 670-donor mean. Sequencing depth was assumed to be roughly uniform across donors in the presence/absence analyses, though that assumption may not hold. Linkage disequilibrium might explain the correlated functional status among segregating V segments, but an unknown experimental factor could not be excluded. A cluster of highly shared sequence variants was judged likely to represent a technical artifact of the sequencing pipeline. The authors suggested that the approach could potentially be generalized to other disease states and immunological phenotypes. In a later analysis, the rate of TCR association differed among HLA loci, with DRB1 alleles having the most associated TCRs and HLA-C alleles having the fewest. In vitro tests confirmed that a few of the cytomegalovirus-associated TCR beta chains recognize cytomegalovirus antigens. In the study, around 150 TCR beta chains were listed as associated with cytomegalovirus.

Its CDR3 holds 18 amino acids, cysteine through phenylalanine. Only CDR3 DNA remains: 54 bases, in frame from the first base. The germline V gene provides CDR1 SGHRS and CDR2 YFSETQ. V lost 4 bases and J lost 2 bases, and the count of bases not matched to a germline gene is 9. The library came from the immunoSEQ multiplex PCR assay. For the multiplex PCR, a mixture combining 60 forward primers for TCR Vbeta segments and 13 reverse primers for TCR Jbeta segments was used. A multiplex PCR assay on genomic DNA amplified the CDR3 region of rearranged TCR beta genes. Amplified TCR beta libraries were sequenced as 87-base-pair reads on the Illumina HiSeq System. Per the original workflow: In a later analysis, roughly 80 million unique TCR beta chains were counted across the 666 repertoires, and approximately 11 million of these chains were shared by at least two donors. Raw reads were error-corrected and collapsed into unique sequences with a nearest-neighbor algorithm that merged closely related sequences to remove PCR and sequencing errors. To assign V, D and J gene segments, CDR3 sequences were aligned to IMGT reference sequences. For a sequence to be retained, at least a six-nucleotide match to both a V gene segment and a J gene segment was required. A rearrangement was called productive if the CDR3 had no stop codons and remained in frame with V and J, and every other rearrangement was called non-productive. Following IMGT convention, CDR3 was defined as the stretch from the second conserved V-encoded cysteine to the conserved J-encoded phenylalanine. Sequences without an unambiguous match to a single V gene segment were excluded from the earlier analysis of 450 to 650 of the donors. An earlier analysis of several hundred of the donors called V segments functional above 56.7% productive rearrangements and segregating when the between-donor standard deviation exceeded 5%. A statistical classification framework was developed to diagnose cytomegalovirus status using the catalog of TCR beta chain sequences. In a later analysis, V and J genes were assigned by comparing TCR nucleotide sequences against IMGT/GENE-DB human TR gene sequences. A later analysis assigned CDR3 sequences and most-parsimonious VDJ recombination scenarios with the TCRdist pipeline. In a later analysis, every TCR beta chain was defined by the combination of its CDR3 amino acid sequence and its V-gene family, and reads without a unique V-gene family were dropped. As a way to deal with suspected cross-contamination and a sequencing artifact, a later analysis dropped under 600 nucleotide sequences that were highly shared and had low generation probability. In a later analysis, a clonal expansion index for each public chain was calculated from normalized within-repertoire ranks of inferred template counts. Generation probabilities in a later analysis came from a VDJ recombination model fitted to out-of-frame rearrangements, and those results were checked against IGoR. Hypergeometric tests were used in a later analysis to score TCR-TCR, TCR-HLA and TCR-CMV co-occurrence, with a repertoire-size bias correction applied to the TCR pairs. To estimate false discovery rates, a later analysis permuted the HLA or CMV assignments 20 times. In a later analysis, co-occurring TCRs were grouped using DBSCAN, with TCRdist sequence similarity added in when clustering inside HLA-allele-positive subsets. Repertoires with fewer than 30,000 or more than 120,000 public chains, plus five repertoires with anomalous nucleotide sharing, were excluded from co-occurrence clustering. Imported from immuneACCESS, the table was reduced by TCRdb to in-frame sequences with V and J called. These copies leave out some clones; in studies compared against another copy, an unresolved V gene accounts for under half, and the cause of the remainder is not known. V, J and clone size reflect that table, while D and trimming were determined from the DNA. The sample yields approximately 130,000 clones; about 80% were counted once. The top ten clones comprise approximately 3% of the sample.

The cohort was made up of approximately 670 healthy bone marrow donors. At the time of sampling, every cohort member was nominally healthy, though immune exposures that went unrecorded were likely present. The donor tested CMV seronegative, placing the donor among the roughly 400 seronegative members of the cohort. A peripheral blood sample was collected from each donor, and TCR beta sequencing was performed on peripheral blood mononuclear cells. Genomic DNA extraction from the blood cell samples was performed with the Qiagen DNeasy Blood Extraction Kit. This TCR came from a boy aged 2 to 10 in good health and CMV-seronegative. The rearranged chain carries TRBV5-1 and TRBJ2-6; TRBD1 matches 10 bases in the middle. Input material: PBMCs. The CDR3 protein: CASSLYGTGVTGANVLTF. In nucleotide form, the sequence is TGCGCCAGCAGCCTTTACGGGACAGGGGTTACTGGGGCCAACGTCCTGACTTTC. The variable domain in full, with residues beyond the CDR3 obtained from the reference TRBV5-1 and TRBJ2-6 genes, is KAGVTQTPRYLIKTRGQQVTLSCSPISGHRSVSWYQQTPGQGLQFLFEYFSETQRNKGNFPGRFSGRQFSNSRSEMNVSTLELGDSALYLCASSLYGTGVTGANVLTFGAGSRLTVL.